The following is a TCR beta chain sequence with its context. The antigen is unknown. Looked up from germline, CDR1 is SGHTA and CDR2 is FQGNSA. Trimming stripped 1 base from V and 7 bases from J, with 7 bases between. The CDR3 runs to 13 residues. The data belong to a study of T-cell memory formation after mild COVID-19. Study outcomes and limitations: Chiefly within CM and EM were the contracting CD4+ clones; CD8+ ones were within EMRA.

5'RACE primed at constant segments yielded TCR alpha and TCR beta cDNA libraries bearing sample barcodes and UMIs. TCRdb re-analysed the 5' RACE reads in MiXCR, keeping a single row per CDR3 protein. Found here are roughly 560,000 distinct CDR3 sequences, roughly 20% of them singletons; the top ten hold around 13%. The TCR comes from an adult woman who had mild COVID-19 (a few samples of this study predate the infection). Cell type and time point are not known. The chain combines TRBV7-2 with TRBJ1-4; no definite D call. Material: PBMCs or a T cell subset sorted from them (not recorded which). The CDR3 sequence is CASSLVGGEKLFF. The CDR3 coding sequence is TGTGCCAGCAGCTTAGTCGGAGGTGAAAAACTGTTTTTT.